A selection of T cell receptor beta chains follows, all from one sample in a study of blood T cell repertoires in COVID-19. Some clones are missing from TCRdb's copy, which holds only in-frame ones; the method was immunoSEQ multiplex PCR. The table lists about 230,000 clones, around 82% of them singletons. Sequencing used peripheral blood. The origin of the receptors is a man at least 80 years old with acute or convalescent COVID-19. The CDR3 runs from the conserved cysteine through the conserved F or W. The order of the fields is clone size, J gene, V gene, D gene, CDR3 protein, CDR3 DNA. A D gene is named only where the DNA matches it firmly. Expanded clones are given a class, and other clones once, few, many or no size at all.

>-|TRBJ2-5|TRBV28|-
CASSDRQETQYF
TGTGCCAGCAGTGACAGGCAAGAGACCCAGTACTTC
>once|TRBJ2-5|TRBV30|TRBD1
CAWSFTGAGIQETQYF
TGTGCCTGGAGTTTTACAGGGGCCGGCATTCAAGAGACCCAGTACTTC
>many|TRBJ1-3|TRBV30|-
CAWSGGGAYGNTIYF
TGTGCCTGGAGTGGGGGAGGGGCATATGGAAACACCATATATTTT
>-|TRBJ2-1|TRBV2|TRBD2
CASSHGAGGLYNEQFF
TGTGCCAGCAGTCATGGAGCGGGGGGCCTATACAATGAGCAGTTCTTC
>-|TRBJ1-1|TRBV25-1|-
CASKEGRTEAFF
TGTGCCAGCAAGGAGGGGAGGACTGAAGCTTTCTTT
>-|TRBJ2-7|TRBV18|-
CASSSQGRPIDEQYF
TGTGCCAGCTCCTCGCAGGGGCGTCCAATCGACGAGCAGTACTTC
>-|TRBJ1-3|TRBV15|-
CATSRDQQLGTGNTIYF
TGTGCCACCAGCAGAGATCAACAACTAGGAACTGGAAACACCATATATTTT
>-|TRBJ1-2|TRBV14|-
CASSPPGFQPPRF
TGTGCCAGCAGCCCGCCGGGGTTCCAGCCTCCGAGATTC
>-|TRBJ2-7|TRBV19|TRBD1
CASSREGQASYEQYF
TGTGCCAGTAGTAGGGAAGGACAGGCCTCCTACGAGCAGTACTTC
>-|TRBJ1-1|TRBV10-3|-
CAISELGRGTEAFF
TGTGCCATCAGTGAGCTAGGGCGGGGAACTGAAGCTTTCTTT
>-|TRBJ2-7|TRBV27|-
CASSLQGTHEQYF
TGTGCCAGCAGTTTACAGGGAACCCACGAGCAGTACTTC
>-|TRBJ2-7|TRBV4-1|TRBD2
CASSQWERGREQYF
TGCGCCAGCAGCCAATGGGAGCGGGGTCGCGAGCAGTACTTC
>-|TRBJ2-1|TRBV27|-
CASSLSGLREQFF
TGTGCCAGCAGTTTATCGGGCCTTCGGGAGCAGTTCTTC
>-|TRBJ2-7|TRBV15|-
CATSDSYEQYF
TGTGCCACCAGCGACAGCTACGAGCAGTACTTC
>once|TRBJ2-3|TRBV18|TRBD1
CASRPGTEAATQYF
TGTGCCAGCCGTCCCGGGACAGAAGCAGCTACGCAGTATTTT
>-|TRBJ2-3|TRBV30|-
CAWLQQDTQYF
TGTGCCTGGCTACAGCAAGATACGCAGTATTTT